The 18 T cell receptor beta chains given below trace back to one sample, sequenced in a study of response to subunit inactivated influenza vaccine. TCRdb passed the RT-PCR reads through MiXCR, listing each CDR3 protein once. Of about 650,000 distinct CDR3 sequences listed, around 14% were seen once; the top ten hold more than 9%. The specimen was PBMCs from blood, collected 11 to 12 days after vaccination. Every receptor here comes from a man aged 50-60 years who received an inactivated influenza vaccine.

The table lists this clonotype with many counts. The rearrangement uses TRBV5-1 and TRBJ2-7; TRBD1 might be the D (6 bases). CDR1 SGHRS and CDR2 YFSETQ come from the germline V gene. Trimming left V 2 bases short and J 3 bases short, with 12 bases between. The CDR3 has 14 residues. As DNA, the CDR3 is TGCGCCAGCAGCTTCGGCAGGGGCTACTACGAGCAGTACTTC. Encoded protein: CASSFGRGYYEQYF.

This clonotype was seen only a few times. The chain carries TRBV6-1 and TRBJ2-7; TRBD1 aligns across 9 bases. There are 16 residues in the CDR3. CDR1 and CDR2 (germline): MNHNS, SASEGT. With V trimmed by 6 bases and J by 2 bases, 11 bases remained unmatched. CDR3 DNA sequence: TGTGCCAGCAGCCCATTGACCGGGACAGGGACCTACGAGCAGTACTTC. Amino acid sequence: CASSPLTGTGTYEQYF.

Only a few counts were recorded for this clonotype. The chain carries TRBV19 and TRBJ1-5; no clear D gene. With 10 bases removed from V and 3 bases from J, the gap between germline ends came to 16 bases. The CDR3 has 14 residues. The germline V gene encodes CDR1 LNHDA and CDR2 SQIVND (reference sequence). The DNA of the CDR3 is TGTGCCACCGCCTGGAGCGGCTTCAATCAGCCCCAGCATTTT. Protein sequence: CATAWSGFNQPQHF. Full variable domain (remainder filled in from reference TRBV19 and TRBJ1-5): DGGITQSPKYLFRKEGQNVTLSCEQNLNHDAMYWYRQDPGQGLRLIYYSQIVNDFQKGDIAEGYSVSREKKESFPLTVTSAQKNPTAFYLCATAWSGFNQPQHFGDGTRLSIL.

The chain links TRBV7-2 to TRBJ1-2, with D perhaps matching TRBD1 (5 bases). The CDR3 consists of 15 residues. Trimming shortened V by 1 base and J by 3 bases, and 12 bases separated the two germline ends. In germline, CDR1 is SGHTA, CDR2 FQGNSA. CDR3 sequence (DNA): TGTGCCAGCAGCTTAGGGGCAGGGACCTACTATGGCTACACCTTC. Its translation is CASSLGAGTYYGYTF.

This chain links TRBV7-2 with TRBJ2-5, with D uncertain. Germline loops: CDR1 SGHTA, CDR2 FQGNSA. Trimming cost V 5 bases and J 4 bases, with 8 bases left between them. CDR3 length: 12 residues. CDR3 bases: TGTGCCAGCAGCGTATGGCGAGAGACCCAGTACTTC. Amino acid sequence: CASSVWRETQYF.

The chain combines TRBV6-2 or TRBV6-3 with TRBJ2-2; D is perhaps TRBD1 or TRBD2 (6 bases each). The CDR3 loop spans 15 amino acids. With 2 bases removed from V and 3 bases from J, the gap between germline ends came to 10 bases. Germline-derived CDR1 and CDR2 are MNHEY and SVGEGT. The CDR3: CASSYRRGDTGELFF. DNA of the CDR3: TGTGCCAGCAGTTACAGGAGGGGGGACACCGGGGAGCTGTTTTTT.

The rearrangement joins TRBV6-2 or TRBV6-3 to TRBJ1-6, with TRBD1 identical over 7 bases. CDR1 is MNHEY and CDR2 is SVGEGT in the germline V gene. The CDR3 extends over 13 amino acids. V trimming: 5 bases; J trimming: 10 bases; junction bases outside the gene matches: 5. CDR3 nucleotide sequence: TGTGCCAGCAGTCAGGGGGATCTGTCACCCCTCCACTTT. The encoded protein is CASSQGDLSPLHF.

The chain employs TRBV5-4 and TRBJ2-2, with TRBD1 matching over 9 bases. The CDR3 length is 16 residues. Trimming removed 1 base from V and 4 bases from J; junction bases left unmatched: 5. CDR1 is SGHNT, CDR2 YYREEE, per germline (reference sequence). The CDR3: CASSLLQGAVTGELFF. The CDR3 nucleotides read TGTGCCAGCAGCTTGTTACAGGGGGCTGTCACCGGGGAGCTGTTTTTT.

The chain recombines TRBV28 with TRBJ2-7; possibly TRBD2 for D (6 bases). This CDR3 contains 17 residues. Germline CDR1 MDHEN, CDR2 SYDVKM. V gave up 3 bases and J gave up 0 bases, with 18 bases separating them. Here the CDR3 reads CASSFGSGTAFSYEQYF. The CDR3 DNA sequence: TGTGCCAGCAGTTTTGGATCCGGGACTGCTTTCTCCTACGAGCAGTACTTC.

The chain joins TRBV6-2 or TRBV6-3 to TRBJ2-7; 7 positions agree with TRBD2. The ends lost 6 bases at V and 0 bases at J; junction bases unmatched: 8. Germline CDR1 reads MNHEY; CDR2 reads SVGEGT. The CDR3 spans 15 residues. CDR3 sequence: CASRIELAGSYEQYF. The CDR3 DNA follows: TGTGCCAGCAGGATAGAATTAGCGGGCTCCTACGAGCAGTACTTC.

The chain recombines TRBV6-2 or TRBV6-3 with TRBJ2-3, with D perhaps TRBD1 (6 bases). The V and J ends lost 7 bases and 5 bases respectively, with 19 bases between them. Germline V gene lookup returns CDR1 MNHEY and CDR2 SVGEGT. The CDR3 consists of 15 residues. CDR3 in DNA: TGTGCCAGCAATCAGGGGCAGCCGGGTGTAGATACGCAGTATTTT. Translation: CASNQGQPGVDTQYF.

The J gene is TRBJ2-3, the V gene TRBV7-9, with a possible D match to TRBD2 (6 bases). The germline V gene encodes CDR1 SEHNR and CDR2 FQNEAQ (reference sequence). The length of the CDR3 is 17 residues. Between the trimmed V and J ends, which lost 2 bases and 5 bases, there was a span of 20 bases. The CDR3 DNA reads TGTGCCAGCAGCTTATTTATGCGGGGCCCCGAGGGAGATACGCAGTATTTT. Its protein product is CASSLFMRGPEGDTQYF.

CDR3 sequence: CSAGIDNTGELFF. In DNA form, the CDR3 reads TGCAGTGCTGGGATCGATAACACCGGGGAGCTGTTTTTT. The chain employs TRBV20-1 and TRBJ2-2, with D hard to call. This CDR3 has 13 amino acids. Trimming removed 5 bases from V and 2 bases from J, with 9 bases in between. CDR1 is DFQATT, CDR2 SNEGSKA, per germline (reference sequence).

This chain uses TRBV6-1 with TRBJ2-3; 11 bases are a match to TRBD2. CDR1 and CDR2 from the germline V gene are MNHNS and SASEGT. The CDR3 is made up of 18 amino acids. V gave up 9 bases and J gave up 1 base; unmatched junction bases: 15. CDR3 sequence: CARTYMWRGLAGTDTQYF. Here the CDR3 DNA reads TGTGCCAGAACGTATATGTGGCGGGGACTAGCGGGCACAGATACGCAGTATTTT.

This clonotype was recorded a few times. CDR3 residues: CASSLDPGRYNEQFF. Written as DNA, the CDR3 is TGTGCCAGCAGCTTAGACCCGGGACGATACAATGAGCAGTTCTTC. The chain employs TRBV11-2 and TRBJ2-1, with D possibly called TRBD1 or TRBD2 (5 bases each). Germline assignment: CDR1 SGHAT and CDR2 FQNNGV. CDR3 length: 15 residues. V lost 0 bases, J lost 4 bases, and 10 bases lay in between.

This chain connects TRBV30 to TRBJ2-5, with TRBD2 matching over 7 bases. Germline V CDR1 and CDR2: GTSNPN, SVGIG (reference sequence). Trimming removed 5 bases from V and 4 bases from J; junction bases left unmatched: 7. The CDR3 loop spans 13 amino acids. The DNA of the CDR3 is TGTGCCTGGGCGATTAGCGGGTTAGAGACCCAGTACTTC. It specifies CAWAISGLETQYF.

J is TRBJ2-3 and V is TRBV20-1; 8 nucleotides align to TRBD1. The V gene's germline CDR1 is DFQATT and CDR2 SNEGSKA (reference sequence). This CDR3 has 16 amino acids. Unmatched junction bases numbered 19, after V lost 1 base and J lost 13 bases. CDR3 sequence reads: CSARGLAGGYDFRKYF. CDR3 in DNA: TGCAGTGCTAGAGGGCTTGCAGGGGGCTACGACTTCCGGAAGTATTTT.

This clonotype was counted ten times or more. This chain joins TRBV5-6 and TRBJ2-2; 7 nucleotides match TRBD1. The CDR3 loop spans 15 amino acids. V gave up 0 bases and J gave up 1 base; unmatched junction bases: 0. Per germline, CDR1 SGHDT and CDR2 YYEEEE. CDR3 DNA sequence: TGTGCCAGCAGCTTGGACAGGGGGAACACCGGGGAGCTGTTTTTT. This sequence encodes CASSLDRGNTGELFF.